One T cell receptor (beta chain) is described in this entry. Generated by immunoSEQ multiplex PCR, the TCRdb table keeps only in-frame clones and is missing some. Here the sample spans over a million clones, about 76% being singletons. This specimen belongs to a study of shared clonotypes between healthy human individuals. This CDR3 spans 14 amino acids. V gave up 4 bases and J gave up 3 bases; unmatched junction bases: 4. The germline V gene encodes CDR1 SGHRS and CDR2 YFSETQ. The chain links TRBV5-1 to TRBJ2-7; 10 nucleotides match TRBD1. The sequenced material came from memory CD4+ T cells sorted from blood. The subset was: CD45RA-negative fraction. The sequence was collected from a man younger than 35 in good health. This CDR3 is CASSIDRGLYEQYF. The DNA of the CDR3 is TGCGCCAGCAGCATCGACAGGGGGCTCTACGAGCAGTACTTC.